A single sample is the source of the 21 T cell receptor beta chains below, sequenced in a study of blood T cell repertoires in COVID-19. This table comes from immunoSEQ multiplex PCR, and its TCRdb copy is limited to in-frame clones, with some not included. The sample records about 160,000 clones, about 88% being singletons. Sample: peripheral blood. The receptors were sampled from a woman between 50 and 59 years old with COVID-19, enrolled during active disease.

The chain links TRBV11-3 to TRBJ2-2; 9 positions agree with TRBD1. CDR3 size: 15 residues. Germline V gene lookup returns CDR1 SGHNT and CDR2 YENEEA. The V gene end was trimmed by 3 bases and the J gene end by 3 bases; junction bases not matched to a gene: 2. CDR3 sequence: CASSFRDRDTGELFF. The CDR3 nucleotides are TGTGCCAGCAGCTTTAGGGACAGGGACACCGGGGAGCTGTTTTTT. Full variable domain (outside the CDR3, taken from reference TRBV11-3 and TRBJ2-2): EAGVVQSPRYKIIEKKQPVAFWCNPISGHNTLYWYLQNLGQGPELLIRYENEEAVDDSQLPKDRFSAERLKGVDSTLKIQPAELGDSAVYLCASSFRDRDTGELFFGEGSRLTVL.

V and J are TRBV30 and TRBJ1-6; D gene uncertain. With 0 bases removed from V and 6 bases from J, the gap between germline ends came to 12 bases. The V gene's germline CDR1 is GTSNPN and CDR2 SVGIG (reference sequence). This CDR3 comprises 15 residues. The CDR3 DNA reads as TGTGCCTGGAGTGTAACTGCCCTAAGTAATTCACCCCTCCACTTT. It encodes CAWSVTALSNSPLHF.

The V gene is TRBV23-1, the J gene TRBJ2-1, with 10 bases aligning to TRBD2. TRBV23-1 is an open reading frame whose function is uncertain. The CDR3 totals 17 residues. The V and J ends lost 4 bases and 4 bases, in that order; junction bases with no gene match: 10. Here the CDR3 DNA reads TGCGCCAGCAGTCCAATCATGGTAGCGGGGGGTTACAATGAGCAGTTCTTC. It encodes CASSPIMVAGGYNEQFF.

V gene TRBV29-1 combines with J gene TRBJ2-5; D ambiguous. The CDR3 totals 11 residues. The V gene's germline CDR1 is SQVTM and CDR2 ANQGSEA. Trimming stripped 4 bases from V and 4 bases from J, with 7 bases between. CDR3 nucleotide sequence: TGCAGCGTTGTACAACGAGAGACCCAGTACTTC. Its translation is CSVVQRETQYF.

The V and J genes are TRBV2 and TRBJ2-1; a weak D match, TRBD1 (6 bases). This CDR3 is built from 14 residues. Germline values: CDR1 SNHLY, CDR2 FYNNEI. Trimming took off 7 bases at V and 1 base at J, with 11 bases between the two ends. CDR3 sequence: CASKAQGSYNEQFF. CDR3 in DNA: TGTGCCAGCAAAGCACAGGGATCCTACAATGAGCAGTTCTTC.

This sequence joins TRBV29-1 and TRBJ2-7, with D tentatively TRBD1 (6 bases). Per germline, CDR1 SQVTM and CDR2 ANQGSEA. With 3 bases removed from V and 2 bases from J, the gap between germline ends came to 11 bases. The CDR3 has 13 residues. The CDR3 coding sequence is TGCAGCGTTGACGGGCAGGGGCCCTACGAGCAGTACTTC. The encoded protein is CSVDGQGPYEQYF.

This CDR3 reads CASSYGTSGTYEQYF. CDR3 nucleotide sequence: TGCGCCAGCAGCTATGGGACTAGCGGGACCTACGAGCAGTACTTC. V and J are TRBV5-1 and TRBJ2-7; 13 nucleotides agree with TRBD2. Germline V gene sequence: CDR1 SGHRS, CDR2 YFSETQ. With 3 bases clipped from V and 2 bases from J, the junction kept 2 bases outside the gene matches. CDR3 length: 15 amino acids.

This rearrangement joins TRBV18 to TRBJ2-3, with 7 bases matching TRBD1. V lost 2 bases and J lost 6; bases outside the gene matches: 5. The length of the CDR3 is 14 residues. Germline V gene sequence: CDR1 KGHSH, CDR2 LQKENI. Here the CDR3 reads CASSPRQGGDTQYF. The CDR3 DNA sequence: TGTGCCAGCTCACCAAGACAGGGTGGCGATACGCAGTATTTT. Supplemented by reference TRBV18 and TRBJ2-3, the full variable domain reads NAGVMQNPRHLVRRRGQEARLRCSPMKGHSHVYWYRQLPEEGLKFMVYLQKENIIDESGMPKERFSAEFPKEGPSILRIQQVVRGDSAAYFCASSPRQGGDTQYFGPGTRLTVL.

This clone occurred a few times. This sequence joins TRBV27 and TRBJ1-6; TRBD1 agrees at 9 bases. The CDR3 is 17 amino acids. V shed 5 bases and J 4 bases; nucleotides not matched to a gene: 9. Germline values: CDR1 MNHEY, CDR2 SMNVEV (reference sequence). The CDR3 is CASSRRQGGFYNSPLHF. The CDR3 DNA reads TGTGCCAGCAGTCGTAGACAGGGGGGCTTTTATAATTCACCCCTCCACTTT.

The chain joins TRBV7-2 to TRBJ2-7; TRBD2 matches at 7 bases. V was pared by 4 bases and J by 11 bases, with 14 bases of the junction left unmatched. The CDR3 length is 14 residues. CDR1 is SGHTA, CDR2 FQGNSA, per germline. The CDR3 DNA is TGTGCCAGCAGCTACACTACCTCTGCGGGGGTCAAGTACTTC. Translated, it gives CASSYTTSAGVKYF.

This chain links TRBV27 with TRBJ2-7, with TRBD1 as a possible D gene (5 bases). Per germline, CDR1 MNHEY and CDR2 SMNVEV (reference sequence). V shed 0 bases and J shed 3 bases, with 12 bases lying between them. This CDR3 contains 15 residues. CDR3 in DNA: TGTGCCAGCAGTTTATCGGACACTATCTACTACGAGCAGTACTTC. Its translation: CASSLSDTIYYEQYF.

The J gene is TRBJ2-6, the V gene TRBV19; 8 bases match TRBD1. Per the germline V gene, CDR1 is LNHDA and CDR2 is SQIVND (reference sequence). The ends lost 7 bases at V and 2 bases at J; junction bases unmatched: 7. The CDR3 is made up of 16 amino acids. The chain's CDR3 is CASIPGQETGANVLTF. CDR3 nucleotide sequence: TGTGCCAGTATCCCGGGACAGGAGACTGGGGCCAACGTCCTGACTTTC.

V is TRBV19 and J is TRBJ2-1; weak D call: TRBD2 (5 bases). CDR1 and CDR2 (germline): LNHDA, SQIVND (reference sequence). The CDR3 covers 15 residues. V lost 4 bases and J lost 3, with 13 bases in between. The CDR3 protein is CASSRERTIYNEQFF. CDR3 bases: TGTGCCAGTAGTAGGGAGCGGACGATCTACAATGAGCAGTTCTTC. The full variable domain, rest sourced from reference TRBV19 and TRBJ2-1, is DGGITQSPKYLFRKEGQNVTLSCEQNLNHDAMYWYRQDPGQGLRLIYYSQIVNDFQKGDIAEGYSVSREKKESFPLTVTSAQKNPTAFYLCASSRERTIYNEQFFGPGTRLTVL.

This clone was recorded only once. The J gene is TRBJ2-7, the V gene TRBV27, with 10 bases fitting TRBD1. This CDR3 comprises 14 residues. In germline, CDR1 is MNHEY, CDR2 SMNVEV (reference sequence). Unmatched junction bases numbered 6, after V lost 4 bases and J lost 6 bases. The CDR3 loop is CASSSGTGASEQYF. DNA of the CDR3: TGTGCCAGCAGTTCCGGGACAGGGGCCAGCGAGCAGTACTTC.

The chain joins TRBV18 to TRBJ2-5; the match to TRBD1 covers 9 bases. Trimming at V came to 3 bases and at J to 4 bases, leaving 0 bases not matched to a gene. The length of the CDR3 is 13 residues. Per germline, CDR1 KGHSH and CDR2 LQKENI. CDR3 sequence reads: CASSPGQGETQYF. In nucleotides, the CDR3 is TGTGCCAGCTCACCGGGACAGGGAGAGACCCAGTACTTC.

The chain recombines TRBV11-2 with TRBJ2-3; no reliable D call. This CDR3 comprises 13 residues. V was shortened by 2 bases and J by 0 bases, with 3 bases between the two germline ends. In germline, CDR1 is SGHAT, CDR2 FQNNGV. This CDR3 reads CASSLPSTDTQYF. CDR3 DNA: TGTGCCAGCAGCTTACCTAGCACAGATACGCAGTATTTT.

This chain joins TRBV25-1 and TRBJ2-7, with 11 bases that match TRBD2. Germline V CDR1 and CDR2: MGHDK, SYGVNS. J lost 6 bases, V lost 2 bases, and 6 bases had no gene match. This CDR3 has 15 amino acids. This CDR3 reads CASSETRLAGGEQYF. Here the CDR3 DNA reads TGTGCCAGCAGTGAAACGAGGCTAGCGGGGGGCGAGCAGTACTTC.

This sequence joins TRBV10-3 and TRBJ2-5; 8 positions match TRBD1. The germline gives CDR1 ENHRY, CDR2 SYGVKD. Losses at the gene ends were 4 bases for V and 5 bases for J; bases not matched to a gene: 6. The CDR3 spans 14 residues. The CDR3: CAISGRDRRETQYF. Here the CDR3 DNA reads TGTGCCATCAGTGGACGGGACAGGCGGGAGACCCAGTACTTC.

The rearrangement uses TRBV5-1 and TRBJ2-2; the D gene is possibly TRBD1 (5 bases). With 3 bases removed from V and 4 bases from J, the gap between germline ends came to 13 bases. The CDR3 is 15 residues long. Per the germline V gene, CDR1 is SGHRS and CDR2 is YFSETQ. As DNA, the CDR3 is TGCGCCAGCAGCTCCCTTAGGGGCGGCACCGGGGAGCTGTTTTTT. Translation: CASSSLRGGTGELFF.

The chain is built from TRBV3-1 (or the pseudogene TRBV3-2) and TRBJ1-2; D is perhaps TRBD1 (6 bases). Germline assignment: CDR1 LGHDT and CDR2 YNNKEL (reference sequence). This CDR3 region has 14 residues. The V end lost 0 bases, the J end lost 7 bases, and 12 bases lay between the germline ends. CDR3 protein: CASSQEGEGVGYTF. The CDR3 DNA sequence: TGTGCCAGCAGCCAAGAGGGAGAGGGGGTTGGCTACACCTTC.

The rearrangement links TRBV7-6 to TRBJ1-1; tentative D call: TRBD1 (5 bases). The CDR3 totals 15 residues. Between the trimmed V and J ends, which lost 5 bases and 1 base, there was a span of 14 bases. Germline V gene sequence: CDR1 SGHVS, CDR2 FNYEAQ. This CDR3 is CASSATGLTNTEAFF. As DNA, the CDR3 is TGTGCCAGCAGCGCGACGGGACTGACGAACACTGAAGCTTTCTTT.